Presented here are 18 T cell receptor beta chains from one specimen sequenced in a study of blood T cell repertoires in COVID-19. Only in-frame clones appear in the TCRdb table, and some are missing; sequencing was by immunoSEQ multiplex PCR. The sample lists about 200,000 clones; about 86% were seen once. Sequenced material: peripheral blood. The origin of the receptors is a woman aged 45-65 years with acute or convalescent COVID-19.

This rearrangement joins TRBV4-1 to TRBJ1-2, with TRBD1 identical over 11 bases. V dropped 4 bases and J dropped 4; count of bases not matched to a gene: 8. CDR3 length: 16 residues. The germline V gene has CDR1 MGHRA and CDR2 YSYEKL. CDR3 sequence reads: CASSLRTGGAGYGYTF. Written as DNA, the CDR3 is TGCGCCAGCAGCCTTAGGACAGGGGGCGCGGGCTATGGCTACACCTTC.

The rearrangement links TRBV11-3 to TRBJ2-5; 11 nucleotides agree with TRBD2. The CDR3 loop spans 17 amino acids. After removal of 6 bases from V and 4 bases from J, the junction contained 13 bases not matched to a gene. CDR1 and CDR2 (germline): SGHNT, YENEEA. The CDR3 DNA follows: TGTGCCAGCAGATATACCATTAGCGGGGGGGTTGGAGAGACCCAGTACTTC. As protein: CASRYTISGGVGETQYF.

This chain uses TRBV18 with TRBJ2-1, with 11 bases that match TRBD2. V lost 0 bases to trimming and J lost 6 bases; unmatched junction nucleotides: 1. The CDR3 sequence is 15 residues long. Germline CDR1 reads KGHSH; CDR2 reads LQKENI. In DNA form, the CDR3 reads TGTGCCAGCTCACCACCCCTAGCGGGAGGCAATGAGCAGTTCTTC. Residues: CASSPPLAGGNEQFF.

CDR3 residues: CASSEVIAQAFF. The CDR3 DNA follows: TGTGCCAGCAGTGAAGTAATAGCTCAGGCTTTCTTT. The J gene is TRBJ1-1, the V gene TRBV6-1, with D unresolved. This CDR3 has 12 residues. V was cut by 1 base and J by 11 bases, with 11 bases left in between. CDR1 is MNHNS and CDR2 is SASEGT in the germline V gene.

The genes are TRBV2 and TRBJ1-1; 8 bases agree with TRBD1. The CDR3 spans 14 residues. Germline assignment: CDR1 SNHLY and CDR2 FYNNEI. V was pared by 6 bases and J by 11 bases, with 14 bases of the junction left unmatched. The CDR3 DNA follows: TGTGCCAGCAGGCGGGACAGGAACCCTTTTTGGGCTTTCTTT. It translates to CASRRDRNPFWAFF.

The V call is TRBV29-1, the J call TRBJ2-7; D is ambiguous. Between the trimmed V and J ends, which lost 4 bases and 2 bases, there was a span of 15 bases. This CDR3 is 14 amino acids long. Germline CDR1 and CDR2: SQVTM and ANQGSEA. CDR3 region: CSVVRYSSTYEQYF. CDR3 sequence (DNA): TGCAGCGTTGTTAGATACTCTTCTACCTACGAGCAGTACTTC.

The genes are TRBV7-8 and TRBJ1-1, with TRBD1 as a possible D gene (6 bases). Trimming took off 2 bases at V and 1 base at J, with 11 bases between the two ends. CDR3 size: 15 residues. The V gene's germline CDR1 is SGHVS and CDR2 FQNEAQ. The CDR3 region is CASSLSGTKNTEAFF. In nucleotides, the CDR3 is TGTGCCAGCAGCTTATCCGGGACAAAGAACACTGAAGCTTTCTTT.

V gene TRBV7-9 combines with J gene TRBJ2-7; 8 bases line up with TRBD1. The V gene's germline CDR1 is SEHNR and CDR2 FQNEAQ (reference sequence). The J segment lost 3 bases and the V segment lost 1 base, leaving 5 bases of the junction unmatched. The CDR3 is 15 amino acids. CDR3 sequence: CASSLGQGAFYEQYF. The DNA of the CDR3 is TGTGCCAGCAGCTTAGGGCAGGGGGCTTTCTACGAGCAGTACTTC.

The rearrangement links TRBV4-1 to TRBJ2-7; possible D gene TRBD2, 6 bases. CDR3 length: 14 amino acids. Trimming removed 1 base at V and 0 bases at J, with 7 bases between. Germline V gives CDR1 MGHRA, CDR2 YSYEKL. Written as DNA, the CDR3 is TGCGCCAGCAGCCAAGTGGGGGGCTCCTACGAGCAGTACTTC. The encoded protein is CASSQVGGSYEQYF.

The chain joins TRBV6-2 or TRBV6-3 to TRBJ2-5; 13 positions match TRBD2. The trim removed 4 bases at V and 7 bases at J, leaving 12 bases unmatched. The CDR3 spans 17 residues. Germline assignment: CDR1 MNHEY and CDR2 SVGEGT. The CDR3 nucleotides are TGTGCCAGCAGTTTAGGACTAGCGGGAGCCCTAGGGGGGACCCAGTACTTC. It encodes CASSLGLAGALGGTQYF.

The rearrangement joins TRBV4-3 to TRBJ2-5; D ambiguous. CDR3 length equals 13 residues. V lost 0 bases and J 5 bases, leaving 7 bases between the germline ends. Germline assignment: CDR1 LGHNA and CDR2 YSLEER. CDR3 in DNA: TGCGCCAGCAGCCAAGAGCTCGGGGAGACCCAGTACTTC. As protein: CASSQELGETQYF.

This clone was counted once. This sequence joins TRBV7-2 and TRBJ1-1, with D tentatively TRBD1 (6 bases). The CDR3 is made up of 17 amino acids. V lost 3 bases and J 5 bases, leaving 22 bases between the germline ends. CDR1 and CDR2 from the germline V gene are SGHTA and FQGNSA. The CDR3 sequence is CASSFYRTAGRRTEAFF. The CDR3 DNA sequence: TGTGCCAGCAGCTTTTACCGGACAGCCGGAAGGAGGACTGAAGCTTTCTTT.

The rearrangement links TRBV12-3 or TRBV12-4 to TRBJ2-1; D remains unclear. The CDR3 covers 10 residues. V was clipped by 6 bases and J by 10 bases, with 7 bases between them. This CDR3 is CASSREEQFF. The CDR3 coding sequence is TGTGCCAGCAGCCGAGAGGAGCAGTTCTTC.

The chain uses TRBV10-2 and TRBJ1-1; D gene unclear. The CDR3 runs to 14 residues. V lost 5 bases to trimming and J lost 3 bases, with 13 bases between them. CDR1 and CDR2 from the germline V gene are WSHSY and SAAADI. CDR3 in DNA: TGCGCCAGCAGTTTGAGTGGGGAGGACACTGAAGCTTTCTTT. It is translated as CASSLSGEDTEAFF.

The chain recombines TRBV5-1 with TRBJ1-3; D is possibly TRBD1 (5 bases). V was shortened by 4 bases and J by 4 bases, with 12 bases between the two germline ends. This CDR3 has 14 amino acids. From germline, CDR1 is SGHRS and CDR2 YFSETQ. CDR3 bases: TGCGCCAGCAGCAACGATCGACAGGGAAACACCATATATTTT. This translates into CASSNDRQGNTIYF.

The genes are TRBV9 and TRBJ2-2; 10 nucleotides agree with TRBD2. The CDR3 loop spans 16 amino acids. Germline CDR1 reads SGDLS; CDR2 reads YYNGEE. Losses at the gene ends were 0 bases for V and 7 bases for J; bases not matched to a gene: 6. CDR3: CASSVEIAGGYGELFF. The DNA of the CDR3 is TGTGCCAGCAGCGTAGAGATAGCGGGAGGCTACGGGGAGCTGTTTTTT.

V gene TRBV9 combines with J gene TRBJ2-1, with D possibly TRBD2 on 7 matching bases. The CDR3 is 15 amino acids. Looked up from germline, CDR1 is SGDLS and CDR2 is YYNGEE. V was cut by 4 bases and J by 8 bases, with 19 bases left in between. CDR3 sequence reads: CASSILMGGADEQFF. The CDR3 nucleotides read TGTGCCAGCAGCATCCTTATGGGGGGGGCAGATGAGCAGTTCTTC.

The rearrangement links TRBV10-3 to TRBJ2-2, with D possibly matching TRBD1 (5 bases). V dropped 2 bases and J dropped 6 bases, with 22 bases sitting between them. Looked up from germline, CDR1 is ENHRY and CDR2 is SYGVKD. CDR3 length equals 18 residues. The CDR3 region is CAISEVPPQGVIAGELFF. DNA of the CDR3: TGTGCCATCAGTGAGGTCCCCCCGCAGGGTGTTATCGCCGGGGAGCTGTTTTTT.